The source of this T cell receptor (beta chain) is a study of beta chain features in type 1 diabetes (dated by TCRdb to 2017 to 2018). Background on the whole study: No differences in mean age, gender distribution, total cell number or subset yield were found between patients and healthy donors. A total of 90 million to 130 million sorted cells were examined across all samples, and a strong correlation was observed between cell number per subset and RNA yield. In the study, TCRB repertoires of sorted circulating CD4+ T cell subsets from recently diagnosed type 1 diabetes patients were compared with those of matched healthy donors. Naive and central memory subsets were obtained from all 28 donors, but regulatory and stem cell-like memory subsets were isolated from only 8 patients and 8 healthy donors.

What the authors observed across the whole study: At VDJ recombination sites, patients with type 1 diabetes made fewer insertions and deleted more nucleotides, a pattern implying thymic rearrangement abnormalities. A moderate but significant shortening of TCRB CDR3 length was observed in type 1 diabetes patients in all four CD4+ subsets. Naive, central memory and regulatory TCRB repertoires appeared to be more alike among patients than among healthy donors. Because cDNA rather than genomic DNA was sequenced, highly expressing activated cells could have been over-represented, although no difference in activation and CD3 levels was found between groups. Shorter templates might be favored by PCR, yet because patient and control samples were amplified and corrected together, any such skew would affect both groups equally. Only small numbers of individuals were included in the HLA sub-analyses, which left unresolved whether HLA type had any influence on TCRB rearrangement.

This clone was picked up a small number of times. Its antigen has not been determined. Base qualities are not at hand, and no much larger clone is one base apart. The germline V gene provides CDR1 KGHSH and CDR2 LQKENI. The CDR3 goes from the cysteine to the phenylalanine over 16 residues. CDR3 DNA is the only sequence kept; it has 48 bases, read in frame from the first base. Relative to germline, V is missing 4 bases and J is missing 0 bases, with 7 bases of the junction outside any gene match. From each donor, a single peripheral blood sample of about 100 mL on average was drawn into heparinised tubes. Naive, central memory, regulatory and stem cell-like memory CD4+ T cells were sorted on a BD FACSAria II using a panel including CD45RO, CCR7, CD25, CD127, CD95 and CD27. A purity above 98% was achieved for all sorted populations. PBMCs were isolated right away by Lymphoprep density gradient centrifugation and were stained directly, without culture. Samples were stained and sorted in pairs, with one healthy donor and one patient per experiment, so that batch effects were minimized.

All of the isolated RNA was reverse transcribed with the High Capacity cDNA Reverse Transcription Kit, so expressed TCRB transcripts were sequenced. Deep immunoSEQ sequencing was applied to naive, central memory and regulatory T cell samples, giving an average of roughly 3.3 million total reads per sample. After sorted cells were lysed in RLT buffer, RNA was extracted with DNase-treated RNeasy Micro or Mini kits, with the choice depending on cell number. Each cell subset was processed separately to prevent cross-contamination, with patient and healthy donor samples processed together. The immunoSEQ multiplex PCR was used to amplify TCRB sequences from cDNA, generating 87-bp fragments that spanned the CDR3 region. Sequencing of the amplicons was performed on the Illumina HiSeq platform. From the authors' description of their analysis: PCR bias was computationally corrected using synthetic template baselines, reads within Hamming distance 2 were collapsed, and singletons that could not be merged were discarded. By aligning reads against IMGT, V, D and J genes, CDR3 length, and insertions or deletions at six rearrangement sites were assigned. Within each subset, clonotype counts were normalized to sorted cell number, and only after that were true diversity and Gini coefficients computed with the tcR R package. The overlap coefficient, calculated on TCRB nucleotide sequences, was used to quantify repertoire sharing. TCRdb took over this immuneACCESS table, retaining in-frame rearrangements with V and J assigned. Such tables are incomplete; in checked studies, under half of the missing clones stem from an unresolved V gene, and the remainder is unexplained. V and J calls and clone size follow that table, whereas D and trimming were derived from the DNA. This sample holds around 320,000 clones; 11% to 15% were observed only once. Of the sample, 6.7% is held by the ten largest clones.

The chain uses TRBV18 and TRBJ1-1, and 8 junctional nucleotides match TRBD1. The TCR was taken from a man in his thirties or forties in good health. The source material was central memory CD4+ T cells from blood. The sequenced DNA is TGTGCCAGCTCACGGGGACAGGTGGACCTGAACACTGAAGCTTTCTTT. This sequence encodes CASSRGQVDLNTEAFF.